Listed here is a single TCR beta chain. The sample is drawn from a study of shared clonotypes between healthy human individuals. Libraries were prepared by immunoSEQ multiplex PCR; TCRdb keeps only in-frame clonotypes and omits some of them. The sample contains some 1.1 million clones, roughly 80% of which appear only once. Germline CDR1 SGDLS, CDR2 YYNGEE. The V and J ends lost 0 bases and 7 bases, in that order; junction bases with no gene match: 8. This CDR3 is 16 amino acids long. The source is a man aged 18 to 35 in good health. Some clones in this sample may be carry-over from other donors' samples. The V call is TRBV9, the J call TRBJ2-1; 9 nucleotides align to TRBD2. Sequencing was done on a sample of memory CD4+ T cells from PBMCs. Specified subset: CD45RA-negative fraction. CDR3 protein: CASSVGSAGGWNEQFF. CDR3 DNA: TGTGCCAGCAGCGTAGGGTCAGCGGGAGGTTGGAATGAGCAGTTCTTC.